The present entry profiles one T cell receptor (beta chain) with its context. The antigen is undetermined. From mRNA, alpha and beta CDR3 regions were amplified using semiquantitative ARM-PCR. Tagged nested gene-specific primers were used first, then communal superprimers amplified exponentially. Exonuclease cleared nested primers, then first-round products were reamplified. MiXCR, applied by TCRdb to the multiplex PCR reads, yields one record per CDR3 protein. Found here are under 5,500 distinct CDR3 sequences, 65% to 85% of them singletons; the top ten hold approximately 29%. The record originates from a study of relationships among human T cell subsets. General study findings and limits: T cell counts were not recorded for a couple of pan T samples processed alongside pan B cells.

This CDR3 has 17 amino acids. J was trimmed by 8 bases and V by 3 bases; bases with no gene match: 15. From germline, CDR1 is MGHRA and CDR2 YSYEKL. The chain carries TRBV4-1 and TRBJ2-1; 8 bases agree with TRBD1. Material: total T cells sorted from blood. The receptor's source is a man in his forties in good health. The CDR3 DNA is TGCGCCAGCAGCCAGAGAGCCGGGACAGGACGGGGCTATGAGCAGTTCTTC. This sequence encodes CASSQRAGTGRGYEQFF.